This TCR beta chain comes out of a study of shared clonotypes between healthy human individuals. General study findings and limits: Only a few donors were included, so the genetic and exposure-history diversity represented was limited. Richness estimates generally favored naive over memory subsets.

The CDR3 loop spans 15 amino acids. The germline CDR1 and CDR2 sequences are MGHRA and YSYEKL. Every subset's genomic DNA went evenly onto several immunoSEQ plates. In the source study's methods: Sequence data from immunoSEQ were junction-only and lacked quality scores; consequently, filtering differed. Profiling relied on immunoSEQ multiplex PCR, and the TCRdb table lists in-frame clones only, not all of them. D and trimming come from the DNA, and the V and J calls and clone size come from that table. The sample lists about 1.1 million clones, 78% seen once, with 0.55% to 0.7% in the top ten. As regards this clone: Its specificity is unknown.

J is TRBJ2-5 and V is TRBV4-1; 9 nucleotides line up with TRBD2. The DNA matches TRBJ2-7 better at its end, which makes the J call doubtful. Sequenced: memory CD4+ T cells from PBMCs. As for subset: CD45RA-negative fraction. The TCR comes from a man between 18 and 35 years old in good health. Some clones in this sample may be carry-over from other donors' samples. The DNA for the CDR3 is TGCGCCAGCAGCCCCCGACTAGCGGCCTCCTACGAGCAGTACTTC. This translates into CASSPRLAASYEQYF.